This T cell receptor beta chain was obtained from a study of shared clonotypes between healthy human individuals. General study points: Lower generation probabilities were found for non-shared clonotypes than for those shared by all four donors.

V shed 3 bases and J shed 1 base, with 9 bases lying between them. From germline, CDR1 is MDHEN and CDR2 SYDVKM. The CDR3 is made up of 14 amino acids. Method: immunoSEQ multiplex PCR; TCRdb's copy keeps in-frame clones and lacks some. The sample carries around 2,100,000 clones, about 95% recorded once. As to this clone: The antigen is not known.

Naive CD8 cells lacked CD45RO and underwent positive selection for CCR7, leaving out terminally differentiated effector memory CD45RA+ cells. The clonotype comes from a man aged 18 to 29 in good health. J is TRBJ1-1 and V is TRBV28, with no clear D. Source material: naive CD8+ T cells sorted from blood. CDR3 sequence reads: CASSLLRPNTEAFF. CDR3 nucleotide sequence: TGTGCCAGCAGTTTGCTTCGGCCGAACACTGAAGCTTTCTTT.